This entry features one T cell receptor (beta chain) sequence. What it binds is unknown. This specimen belongs to a study of cytomegalovirus exposure and HLA in healthy donors. CDR3 size: 11 residues. Study-wide points: Per published accounts, TCR beta sequences correctly predicted the HLA-A and HLA-B alleles of most subjects.

Researchers ran the PCR with 60 Vbeta and 13 Jbeta primers. This table comes from immunoSEQ multiplex PCR, and its TCRdb copy is limited to in-frame clones, with some not included. The sample holds some 170,000 clones, about four fifths seen once. V gene TRBV21-1 combines with J gene TRBJ1-1. TRBV21-1 has pseudogene status. This clonotype was sampled from a woman aged 18 to 35 in good health and CMV-seropositive. Sequencing was done on a sample of PBMCs. CDR3 sequence reads: CASCHPSVAFF. The CDR3 nucleotides read TGTGCCAGTTGTCATCCTAGTGTCGCTTTCTTT.